This T cell receptor (beta chain) came from a study of post-analysis software for immune sequencing data. Looking at the study overall: Relapsing-remitting, secondary progressive and progressive-relapsing forms of multiple sclerosis all featured among disease courses. Study-level findings and limits: Normalized Chao1 diversity was significantly reduced in patients versus controls. In patients, TRBV5-6, TRBV5-1 and TRBV20-1 belonged to roughly five TRBV segments found more frequently than in controls. Under the F measure, samples that were prepared in one batch clustered strongly together.

On this clonotype: The antigen is undetermined.

Trimming took 0 bases from V and 5 from J, leaving 9 bases between them. The CDR3 spans 14 residues. Germline V lookup: CDR1 SGDLS, CDR2 YYNGEE. Every TCR beta cDNA library bore unique molecular identifiers. TCRdb itself ran the PCR reads through MiXCR, one entry per CDR3 protein. This table holds some 450,000 distinct CDR3 sequences, approximately 46% found once. The chain links TRBV9 to TRBJ2-1, with D unresolved. Sample: blood. The receptor was derived from a girl under 18 with multiple sclerosis. The CDR3 protein is CASSVEAEDNEQFF. CDR3 nucleotide sequence: TGTGCCAGCAGCGTAGAGGCAGAGGACAATGAGCAGTTCTTC.